Below, one T cell receptor beta chain is given with its context. This record belongs to a study of blood T cell repertoires in COVID-19. Study details: Sites across the United States, Italy and Spain contributed samples from acute and convalescent COVID-19. Sources were T cells, B-cell-depleted T cells, or PBMCs; the material itself was cDNA or gDNA.

The CDR3 is 16 amino acids. Per the germline V gene, CDR1 is SEHNR and CDR2 is FQNEAQ (reference sequence). With V trimmed by 1 base and J by 3 bases, 6 bases remained unmatched. Original processing notes: Amplifying reference gene primers gave estimates of nucleated cell counts. The method was immunoSEQ multiplex PCR; TCRdb's version includes in-frame clones alone and lacks a portion of them. D and trimming were read from the DNA, whereas the V and J calls and clone size are those reported in that table. The profile shows around 74,000 clones, roughly 89% of them singletons. The chain couples TRBV7-9 to TRBJ2-3; TRBD1 agrees at 8 bases. The clonotype originates from a man aged 30 to 45 with acute or convalescent COVID-19. Sequences were obtained from peripheral blood. As DNA, the CDR3 is TGTGCCAGCAGCTTAGGACAGGGGATGAGGACAGATACGCAGTATTTT. It is translated as CASSLGQGMRTDTQYF.